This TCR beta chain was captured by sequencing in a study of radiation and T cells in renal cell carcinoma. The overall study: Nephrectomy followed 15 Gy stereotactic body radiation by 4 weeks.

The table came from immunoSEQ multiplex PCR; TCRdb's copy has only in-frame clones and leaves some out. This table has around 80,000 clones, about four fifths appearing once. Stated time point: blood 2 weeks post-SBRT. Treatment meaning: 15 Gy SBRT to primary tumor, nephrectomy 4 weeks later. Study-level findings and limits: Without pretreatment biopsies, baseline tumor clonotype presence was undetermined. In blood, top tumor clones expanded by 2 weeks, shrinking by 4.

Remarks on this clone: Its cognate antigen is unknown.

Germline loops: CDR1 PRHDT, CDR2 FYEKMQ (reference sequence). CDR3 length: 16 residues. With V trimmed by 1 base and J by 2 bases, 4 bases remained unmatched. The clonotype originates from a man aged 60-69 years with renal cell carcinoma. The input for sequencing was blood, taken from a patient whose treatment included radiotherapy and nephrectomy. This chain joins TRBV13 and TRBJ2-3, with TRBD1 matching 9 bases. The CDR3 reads CASSLEGTGPTDTQYF. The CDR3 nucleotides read TGTGCCAGCAGCTTAGAGGGGACAGGGCCCACAGATACGCAGTATTTT.